The 14 T cell receptor beta chains presented below share a single source sample, sequenced in a study of blood T cell repertoires in COVID-19. Sequencing was performed with immunoSEQ multiplex PCR; in TCRdb, only in-frame clones are kept and a portion is missing. The sample records 190,000 or so clones, approximately 90% being singletons. The sequencing sample was made of PBMCs or T cells enriched from blood (not recorded which). The receptors stem from a young man who had recovered from COVID-19.

CDR3 sequence (DNA): TGTGCCAGCAGCTTAAGGCCCAGGGGCGGTGGCTACACCTTC. This sequence encodes CASSLRPRGGGYTF. The chain is built from TRBV13 and TRBJ1-2; D perhaps matches TRBD1 (6 bases). CDR1 is PRHDT, CDR2 FYEKMQ, per germline (reference sequence). Trimming removed 2 bases at V and 7 bases at J, with 14 bases between. The CDR3 consists of 14 residues.

The sample holds one count of this clone. The chain is built from TRBV7-2 and TRBJ2-3; the D gene is possibly TRBD1 (5 bases). The CDR3 spans 14 residues. Germline V CDR1 and CDR2: SGHTA, FQGNSA. V gave up 3 bases and J gave up 6 bases, with 13 bases separating them. The CDR3 nucleotides are TGTGCCAGCAGCTTTTCCTGGACACAGGATACGCAGTATTTT. This translates into CASSFSWTQDTQYF.

The rearrangement links TRBV19 to TRBJ1-6, with 9 bases aligning to TRBD1. Per germline, CDR1 LNHDA and CDR2 SQIVND (reference sequence). The CDR3 is 14 residues long. The ends lost 3 bases at V and 13 bases at J; junction bases unmatched: 7. CDR3 region: CASSMTPDRGPLHF. The CDR3 coding sequence is TGTGCCAGTAGTATGACACCCGACAGGGGGCCCCTCCACTTT.

This chain connects TRBV6-1 to TRBJ1-6; D ambiguous. V lost 3 bases and J 9 bases, leaving 15 bases between the germline ends. The CDR3 has 15 amino acids. Germline V gives CDR1 MNHNS, CDR2 SASEGT. CDR3 in DNA: TGTGCCAGCAGTGAGTCCCGAGGAATGGGTTCACCCCTCCACTTT. The encoded protein is CASSESRGMGSPLHF.

The genes are TRBV9 and TRBJ2-2; 15 bases are shared with TRBD2. The V and J ends lost 4 bases and 7 bases, in that order; junction bases with no gene match: 5. This CDR3 has 16 residues. Germline CDR1 is SGDLS and CDR2 is YYNGEE. In DNA, the CDR3 is TGTGCCAGCAGCTACGGACTAGCGGGGGGGCACGGGGAGCTGTTTTTT. As protein: CASSYGLAGGHGELFF.

The J gene is TRBJ2-7, the V gene TRBV4-3; the match to TRBD1 covers 7 bases. The CDR3 sequence is 16 residues long. V lost 0 bases and J lost 2; bases outside the gene matches: 7. From germline, CDR1 is LGHNA and CDR2 YSLEER. CDR3 residues: CASSQDERQGAYEQYF. DNA for the CDR3: TGCGCCAGCAGCCAAGATGAACGCCAGGGGGCCTACGAGCAGTACTTC.

The CDR3 is CASSSVQGASDGYTF. CDR3 sequence (DNA): TGTGCCAGCAGCTCCGTACAGGGGGCGAGTGATGGCTACACCTTC. The chain has TRBV7-9 and TRBJ1-2; 9 bases align to TRBD1. The germline V gene encodes CDR1 SEHNR and CDR2 FQNEAQ (reference sequence). The length of the CDR3 is 15 residues. The V segment lost 4 bases and the J segment 6 bases; nucleotides outside the gene matches: 9.

This chain uses TRBV15 with TRBJ1-6; D unresolved. V was pared by 1 base and J by 9 bases, with 13 bases between. Germline V gives CDR1 LNHNV, CDR2 YYDKDF (reference sequence). The CDR3 runs 15 residues. This CDR3 is CATSRVGDPSSPLHF. The CDR3, as DNA: TGTGCCACCAGCAGAGTGGGAGACCCGAGTTCACCCCTCCACTTT.

CDR3 bases: TGCAGCGTTGATACGCGGGAGGTATACAATGAGCAGTTCTTC. Translation: CSVDTREVYNEQFF. The chain carries TRBV29-1 and TRBJ2-1, with 8 nucleotides matching TRBD2. V shed 3 bases and J 4 bases; nucleotides not matched to a gene: 5. The CDR3 has 14 residues. Per germline, CDR1 SQVTM and CDR2 ANQGSEA.

This sequence joins TRBV11-2 and TRBJ2-1; 8 nucleotides line up with TRBD2. Germline loops: CDR1 SGHAT, CDR2 FQNNGV. The length of the CDR3 is 14 residues. The V segment lost 4 bases and the J segment 6 bases; nucleotides outside the gene matches: 5. The CDR3: CASSSLAGRNEQFF. The CDR3 DNA sequence: TGTGCCAGCAGCTCCTTAGCGGGGCGCAATGAGCAGTTCTTC.

The chain couples TRBV19 to TRBJ1-2; tentative D call: TRBD1 (6 bases). Trimming removed 5 bases at V and 5 bases at J, with 12 bases between. Germline V gene data show CDR1 as LNHDA and CDR2 as SQIVND (reference sequence). This CDR3 comprises 13 residues. As DNA, the CDR3 is TGTGCCAGTAGTCCCCGACAGGTTTATGGCTACACCTTC. Residues: CASSPRQVYGYTF.

This clone is a singleton in its sample. The chain joins TRBV6-5 to TRBJ1-2, with 8 bases fitting TRBD1. Germline V lookup: CDR1 MNHEY, CDR2 SVGAGI. CDR3 length: 14 amino acids. Losses at the gene ends were 5 bases for V and 6 bases for J; bases not matched to a gene: 8. The CDR3 coding sequence is TGTGCCAGCAGTCGGATACAGGGGGAGGATGGCTACACCTTC. It translates to CASSRIQGEDGYTF.

The CDR3: CASSLGEGRQYF. The CDR3, as DNA: TGTGCCAGCAGCTTAGGTGAGGGAAGGCAGTACTTC. The chain joins TRBV7-2 to TRBJ2-7; possibly TRBD2 for D (5 bases). The CDR3 is 12 residues long. Germline V gene data show CDR1 as SGHTA and CDR2 as FQGNSA. Trimming took 1 base from V and 9 from J, leaving 10 bases between them. Full variable domain (rest looked up from reference TRBV7-2 and TRBJ2-7): GAGVSQSPSNKVTEKGKDVELRCDPISGHTALYWYRQSLGQGLEFLIYFQGNSAPDKSGLPSDRFSAERTGGSVSTLTIQRTQQEDSAVYLCASSLGEGRQYFGPGTRLTVT.

The chain is built from TRBV29-1 and TRBJ2-7, with a possible D match to TRBD1 (7 bases). CDR1 and CDR2 (germline): SQVTM, ANQGSEA. The CDR3 is made up of 14 amino acids. V was cut by 1 base and J by 3 bases, with 13 bases left in between. CDR3 in DNA: TGCAGCGTTGAAGCGGCGGGGACAGTCTACGAGCAGTACTTC. Encoded protein: CSVEAAGTVYEQYF.